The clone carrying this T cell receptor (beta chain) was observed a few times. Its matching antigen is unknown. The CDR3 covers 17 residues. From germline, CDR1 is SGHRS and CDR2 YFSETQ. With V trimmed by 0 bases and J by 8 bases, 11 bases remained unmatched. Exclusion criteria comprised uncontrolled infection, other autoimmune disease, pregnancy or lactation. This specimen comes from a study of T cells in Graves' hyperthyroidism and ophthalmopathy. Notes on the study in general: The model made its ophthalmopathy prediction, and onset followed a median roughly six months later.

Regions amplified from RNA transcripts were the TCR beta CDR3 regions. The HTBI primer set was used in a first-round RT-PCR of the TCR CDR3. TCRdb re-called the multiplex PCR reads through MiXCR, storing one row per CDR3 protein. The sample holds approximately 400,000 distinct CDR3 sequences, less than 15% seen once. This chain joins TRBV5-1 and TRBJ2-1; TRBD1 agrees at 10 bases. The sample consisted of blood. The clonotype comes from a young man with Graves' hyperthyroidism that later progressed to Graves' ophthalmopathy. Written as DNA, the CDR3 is TGCGCCAGCAGCTTGGTTGCGTTGGGACAGGGGTCGTATGAGCAGTTCTTC. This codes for CASSLVALGQGSYEQFF.